The T cell receptor beta chain described here comes from a study of molecular identifiers for immune sequencing clone quantification. This clonotype has a handful of counts. There are 13 residues in the CDR3. V lost 2 bases and J lost 0, with 8 bases in between. Germline V lookup: CDR1 DFQATT, CDR2 SNEGSKA (reference sequence). With RNA at 10%, 30% or 50%, naive CD8 libraries came from about 20,000 to 1,000,000 sorted cells. Previously described methods and listed TCR primers produced bulk TCR libraries. TCRdb re-derived calls from the PCR reads in MiXCR, one entry per CDR3 protein. The data show approximately 550,000 distinct CDR3 sequences, about 26% seen once.

The material sequenced was naive CD8+ T cells from blood, with Jurkat cell RNA spiked in. Subset given: FACS-sorted CD8+CD4-CCR7+CD45RA+ naive T cells. This TCR derives from a human donor in good health. Some libraries in this study had Jurkat cell RNA spiked in. The chain combines TRBV20-1 with TRBJ2-7; perhaps TRBD1 as D (6 bases). CDR3 region: CSARRGISYEQYF. CDR3 nucleotide sequence: TGCAGTGCTAGAAGGGGGATCTCCTACGAGCAGTACTTC.